Listed here are 21 T cell receptor beta chains from one sample, sequenced in a study of CD4 T cells in relation to SARS-CoV-2 and coronaviruses. Only in-frame clones appear in the TCRdb table, and some are missing; sequencing was by immunoSEQ multiplex PCR. This table has about 22,000 clones, about three fifths appearing once. CD4+ T cells from unexposed donors were obtained before the COVID-19 pandemic (2011-2018). After nine to ten days of culture, CD4+ T cells were isolated. Their antigens are not known. Sequenced: CD4+ T cells from PBMCs, cultured in vitro. The source is a human donor in good health.

The J gene is TRBJ1-3, the V gene TRBV27; 9 bases map to TRBD1. Germline V gene lookup returns CDR1 MNHEY and CDR2 SMNVEV (reference sequence). The CDR3 totals 17 residues. V dropped 3 bases and J dropped 0; count of bases not matched to a gene: 6. The CDR3 reads CASSFSGQGSSGNTIYF. CDR3 in DNA: TGTGCCAGCAGTTTTAGTGGACAGGGGTCCTCTGGAAACACCATATATTTT.

The chain combines TRBV10-3 with TRBJ2-7; a possible D gene is TRBD1 (5 bases). The CDR3 has 13 amino acids. The germline gives CDR1 ENHRY, CDR2 SYGVKD. Trimming removed 5 bases at V and 5 bases at J, with 13 bases between. This CDR3 reads CAISLAGINEQYF. The CDR3 region has the DNA TGTGCCATCAGTTTGGCAGGGATCAACGAGCAGTACTTC.

This rearrangement joins TRBV5-1 to TRBJ2-7, with D possibly being TRBD2 (5 bases). V was trimmed by 1 base and J by 7 bases, leaving 12 bases between them. Germline V gene lookup returns CDR1 SGHRS and CDR2 YFSETQ. The CDR3 is 13 amino acids. The CDR3 coding sequence is TGCGCCAGCAGCTTGCAAAGAGGGAGAGAGCAGTACTTC. Translating it yields CASSLQRGREQYF.

V and J are TRBV27 and TRBJ1-1; D is uncertain. V was shortened by 2 bases and J by 4 bases, with 11 bases between the two germline ends. The CDR3 sequence is 14 residues long. Germline CDR1 MNHEY, CDR2 SMNVEV (reference sequence). Here the CDR3 reads CASSLTRGGTEAFF. CDR3 nucleotide sequence: TGTGCCAGCAGTTTAACCCGGGGAGGCACTGAAGCTTTCTTT.

J is TRBJ2-7 and V is TRBV7-2, with D unclear. There are 14 residues in the CDR3. Germline lookup yields CDR1 SGHTA and CDR2 FQGNSA. V lost 5 bases and J lost 3, with 14 bases in between. The chain's CDR3 is CASSVQSPDYEQYF. CDR3 in DNA: TGTGCCAGCAGCGTACAGTCTCCTGACTACGAGCAGTACTTC.

This clone was seen a handful of times. This chain links TRBV6-6 with TRBJ1-2; 7 nucleotides agree with TRBD1. The J segment lost 4 bases and the V segment lost 8 bases, leaving 13 bases of the junction unmatched. This CDR3 spans 15 amino acids. Germline CDR1 MNHNY, CDR2 SVGAGI (reference sequence). As DNA, the CDR3 is TGTGCCAGCGGGGGAATGCGGGACAGCCCCTATGGCTACACCTTC. Translation gives CASGGMRDSPYGYTF.

This chain connects TRBV6-6 to TRBJ2-7, with D uncertain. Trimming pared 0 bases from V and 4 bases from J, leaving 7 bases between. Germline V gene lookup returns CDR1 MNHNY and CDR2 SVGAGI (reference sequence). The CDR3 contains 13 residues. The CDR3 nucleotides are TGTGCCAGCAGTTACTCGATAGAATACGAGCAGTACTTC. Protein: CASSYSIEYEQYF.

V usage is TRBV5-6 and J usage is TRBJ2-3; 7 bases fit TRBD2. Germline assignment: CDR1 SGHDT and CDR2 YYEEEE. This CDR3 has 14 residues. V dropped 4 bases and J dropped 0; count of bases not matched to a gene: 2. In DNA form, the CDR3 reads TGTGCCAGCAGCGCCGGGGGGAGCACAGATACGCAGTATTTT. Translated: CASSAGGSTDTQYF.

The chain uses TRBV9 and TRBJ2-2, with TRBD2 matching over 7 bases. Looked up from germline, CDR1 is SGDLS and CDR2 is YYNGEE. This CDR3 is built from 15 residues. Trimming took 2 bases from V and 6 from J; bases not matched to a gene: 7. The CDR3: CASSVGLGGAGELFF. In DNA form, the CDR3 reads TGTGCCAGCAGCGTTGGACTAGGAGGCGCCGGGGAGCTGTTTTTT.

This clone was observed a handful of times. This chain uses TRBV19 with TRBJ1-2; no definite D call. The germline V and J ends were trimmed by 5 bases and 1 base, with 14 bases remaining between them. This CDR3 has 15 residues. From germline, CDR1 is LNHDA and CDR2 SQIVND (reference sequence). This chain's CDR3 is CASSLSENYNYGYTF. CDR3 sequence (DNA): TGTGCCAGTAGTCTAAGCGAGAATTATAACTATGGCTACACCTTC.

The J gene is TRBJ2-2, the V gene TRBV7-9, with D perhaps matching TRBD1 (5 bases). V lost 4 bases and J lost 7, with 10 bases in between. Germline values: CDR1 SEHNR, CDR2 FQNEAQ (reference sequence). This CDR3 region has 13 residues. CDR3 region: CASSSDSGGELFF. The CDR3 coding sequence is TGTGCCAGCAGCTCCGACAGTGGCGGGGAGCTGTTTTTT.

The chain combines TRBV5-8 with TRBJ1-1, with no clear D. The CDR3 spans 12 residues. CDR1 and CDR2 (germline): SGHTS, YDEGEE. Trimming pared 0 bases from V and 8 bases from J, leaving 8 bases between. CDR3 sequence reads: CASSLVGTEAFF. The CDR3 DNA is TGTGCCAGCAGCTTGGTGGGCACAGAAGCTTTCTTT.

This clone was counted between two and nine times. At the DNA level, this CDR3 is encoded by other sequences in the same sample as well. The chain uses TRBV5-1 and TRBJ2-6, with a tentative D call TRBD1 (5 bases). V was shortened by 2 bases and J by 0 bases, with 6 bases between the two germline ends. Germline V lookup: CDR1 SGHRS, CDR2 YFSETQ. This CDR3 has 15 amino acids. The CDR3 loop reads CASSLGASGANVLTF. The DNA for the CDR3 is TGCGCCAGCAGCTTAGGGGCCTCTGGGGCCAACGTCCTGACTTTC.

The V call is TRBV18, the J call TRBJ2-2; D not resolved. Trimming pared 0 bases from V and 2 bases from J, leaving 4 bases between. Germline V lookup: CDR1 KGHSH, CDR2 LQKENI. This CDR3 comprises 14 residues. The CDR3 DNA reads as TGTGCCAGCTCACCACCGGGAAACACCGGGGAGCTGTTTTTT. The encoded protein is CASSPPGNTGELFF.

This clone is termed medium-sized. The genes are TRBV7-9 and TRBJ1-6; unclear D gene. V lost 0 bases and J lost 8, with 11 bases in between. This CDR3 spans 15 amino acids. Germline assignment: CDR1 SEHNR and CDR2 FQNEAQ (reference sequence). The CDR3 loop reads CASSLAAGRDSPLHF. In DNA, the CDR3 is TGTGCCAGCAGCTTAGCCGCCGGTAGGGATTCACCCCTCCACTTT. Using reference TRBV7-9 and TRBJ1-6 for the parts outside the CDR3, the full variable domain is DTGVSQNPRHKITKRGQNVTFRCDPISEHNRLYWYRQTLGQGPEFLTYFQNEAQLEKSRLLSDRFSAERPKGSFSTLEIQRTEQGDSAMYLCASSLAAGRDSPLHFGNGTRLTVT.

V usage is TRBV23-1 and J usage is TRBJ2-7; D not resolved. TRBV23-1 is flagged as an ORF with uncertain function. Between the trimmed V and J ends, which lost 3 bases and 5 bases, there was a span of 14 bases. The CDR3 loop spans 14 amino acids. CDR3 nucleotides: TGCGCCAGCAGTCACCCCGCGCCATGGGACGAGCAGTACTTC. Translated, it gives CASSHPAPWDEQYF.

This clone was counted between two and nine times. The rearrangement joins TRBV7-8 to TRBJ1-1; D is undetermined. The CDR3 extends over 16 amino acids. The germline CDR1 and CDR2 sequences are SGHVS and FQNEAQ. Trimming pared 5 bases from V and 10 bases from J, leaving 26 bases between. CDR3 sequence reads: CASSPQGTGLGPGAFF. The DNA for the CDR3 is TGTGCCAGCAGCCCCCAAGGTACGGGGTTGGGCCCGGGAGCTTTCTTT.

V and J are TRBV18 and TRBJ2-1; D not certain. The CDR3 has 15 amino acids. Trimming stripped 3 bases from V and 2 bases from J, with 11 bases between. CDR1 and CDR2 (germline): KGHSH, LQKENI. This CDR3 is CASSPPDPTYNEQFF. In nucleotides, the CDR3 is TGTGCCAGCTCACCGCCGGACCCAACCTACAATGAGCAGTTCTTC.

The gene calls are TRBV27 and TRBJ2-7, with TRBD1 matching over 8 bases. Germline V gene sequence: CDR1 MNHEY, CDR2 SMNVEV (reference sequence). CDR3 length equals 15 residues. Unmatched junction bases numbered 18, after V lost 11 bases and J lost 6 bases. The CDR3 loop is CAPRFEKTGVSEQYF. The CDR3 DNA sequence: TGTGCCCCCCGGTTCGAAAAGACAGGGGTGAGCGAGCAGTACTTC.

The rearrangement links TRBV19 to TRBJ2-3, with D tentatively TRBD2 (6 bases). The germline V gene encodes CDR1 LNHDA and CDR2 SQIVND (reference sequence). V lost 7 bases and J 3 bases, leaving 11 bases between the germline ends. The CDR3 sequence is 13 residues long. The CDR3 sequence: CASNRGTTDTQYF. Here the CDR3 DNA reads TGTGCCAGTAATCGCGGGACTACAGATACGCAGTATTTT.

The rearrangement uses TRBV6-4 and TRBJ1-2; 9 nucleotides agree with TRBD1. The germline CDR1 and CDR2 sequences are MRHNA and SNTAGT. The J segment lost 8 bases and the V segment lost 6 bases, leaving 10 bases of the junction unmatched. The CDR3 consists of 14 residues. The CDR3 spells CASRGEQGAEGYTF. For the CDR3, the DNA is TGTGCCAGCAGAGGAGAACAGGGGGCGGAAGGCTACACCTTC.